The 22 T cell receptor beta chains below were found in one sample sequenced in a study of T cell responses to AZD1222 COVID-19 vaccine. Sequenced by immunoSEQ multiplex PCR; TCRdb stores in-frame clones only, minus some. The table includes 92,000 or so clones, roughly 87% detected once. The input for sequencing was peripheral blood, taken on day 0 of AZD1222 vaccination. Receptors originate from an adult in good health.

The chain has TRBV5-1 and TRBJ1-1; 9 positions agree with TRBD1. Losses at the gene ends were 4 bases for V and 0 bases for J; bases not matched to a gene: 7. In germline, CDR1 is SGHRS, CDR2 YFSETQ. The CDR3 has 16 residues. CDR3 loop: CASSPRTGEMNTEAFF. The CDR3 DNA is TGCGCCAGCAGCCCCAGGACAGGGGAAATGAACACTGAAGCTTTCTTT.

The genes are TRBV13 and TRBJ2-7; tentatively, D is TRBD2 (6 bases). CDR1 is PRHDT and CDR2 is FYEKMQ in the germline V gene (reference sequence). The CDR3 covers 17 residues. Trimming pared 0 bases from V and 0 bases from J, leaving 15 bases between. The DNA for the CDR3 is TGTGCCAGCAGCTTAGGGGGCTTGGGCGGGGTCTCCTACGAGCAGTACTTC. This translates into CASSLGGLGGVSYEQYF.

The rearrangement joins TRBV6-2 or TRBV6-3 to TRBJ2-3; D call uncertain. The CDR3 has 12 amino acids. The ends were cut back, 5 bases at V and 4 bases at J, with 7 bases in the middle. Germline assignment: CDR1 MNHEY and CDR2 SVGEGT. The CDR3 loop reads CASSINPDTQYF. In DNA form, the CDR3 reads TGTGCCAGCAGTATAAACCCAGATACGCAGTATTTT.

This clone was recorded once. This chain joins TRBV5-5 and TRBJ2-7, with D tentatively TRBD2 (6 bases). V was pared by 4 bases and J by 1 base, with 15 bases between. The CDR3 sequence is 15 residues long. Germline V gene sequence: CDR1 SGHKS, CDR2 YYEKEE (reference sequence). CDR3 region: CASSRQGGTSYEQYF. The CDR3, as DNA: TGTGCCAGCAGCCGCCAGGGCGGGACGTCCTACGAGCAGTACTTC.

The chain recombines TRBV7-8 with TRBJ2-7; D remains ambiguous. Trimming removed 1 base at V and 2 bases at J, with 12 bases between. CDR3 length equals 15 residues. The germline V gene has CDR1 SGHVS and CDR2 FQNEAQ. The CDR3 is CASSLEWTDPYEQYF. The CDR3, as DNA: TGTGCCAGCAGCTTAGAGTGGACGGACCCCTACGAGCAGTACTTC.

CDR3: CASGGDRAYGYTF. The CDR3 nucleotides are TGTGCCAGCGGGGGGGACAGGGCCTATGGCTACACCTTC. This chain connects TRBV28 to TRBJ1-2, with TRBD1 matching over 9 bases. V shed 8 bases and J 4 bases; nucleotides not matched to a gene: 5. CDR1 is MDHEN and CDR2 is SYDVKM in the germline V gene. This CDR3 has 13 amino acids.

The gene calls are TRBV5-4 and TRBJ1-1; a possible D gene is TRBD1 (6 bases). CDR3 size: 13 residues. Germline lookup yields CDR1 SGHNT and CDR2 YYREEE (reference sequence). Between the trimmed V and J ends, which lost 3 bases and 1 base, there was a span of 7 bases. CDR3 in DNA: TGTGCCAGCAGCTGGGGGCGGAACACTGAAGCTTTCTTT. This translates into CASSWGRNTEAFF.

V gene TRBV11-1 combines with J gene TRBJ1-1, with D perhaps matching TRBD1 (5 bases). Germline V gene data show CDR1 as SGHAT and CDR2 as FQDESV (reference sequence). The V end lost 1 base, the J end lost 1 base, and 10 bases lay between the germline ends. The CDR3 totals 15 residues. The CDR3 reads CASSLERGWNTEAFF. The CDR3 DNA sequence: TGTGCCAGCAGCTTAGAGAGGGGATGGAACACTGAAGCTTTCTTT. Together with reference TRBV11-1 and TRBJ1-1, the CDR3 gives the full variable domain: EAEVAQSPRYKITEKSQAVAFWCDPISGHATLYWYRQILGQGPELLVQFQDESVVDDSQLPKDRFSAERLKGVDSTLKIQPAELGDSAMYLCASSLERGWNTEAFFGQGTRLTVV.

The J gene is TRBJ1-5, the V gene TRBV6-5; maybe TRBD1 (6 bases). The CDR3 consists of 14 residues. V lost 2 bases, J lost 3 bases, and 8 bases lay in between. Germline V CDR1 and CDR2: MNHEY, SVGAGI. CDR3 in DNA: TGTGCCAGCAGTTACGGACAGACCAATCAGCCCCAGCATTTT. Its translation is CASSYGQTNQPQHF.

This chain links TRBV11-2 with TRBJ1-2, with D perhaps matching TRBD1 (6 bases). The V gene lost 7 bases and the J gene lost 9 bases, with 18 bases spanning the gap. Germline V gene data show CDR1 as SGHAT and CDR2 as FQNNGV. The CDR3 sequence is 13 residues long. CDR3 DNA: TGTGCCAGCAACCCCGGAGGGGGTAGCAGCTACACCTTC. Protein sequence: CASNPGGGSSYTF.

The chain uses TRBV11-2 and TRBJ2-1, with 8 bases aligning to TRBD1. V was clipped by 1 base and J by 10 bases; unmatched bases: 12. This CDR3 has 16 amino acids. Germline V gene lookup returns CDR1 SGHAT and CDR2 FQNNGV. The CDR3 region is CASSLGVGTGEREQFF. CDR3 bases: TGTGCCAGCAGCTTAGGTGTTGGGACAGGAGAACGGGAGCAGTTCTTC.

This sequence joins TRBV24-1 and TRBJ2-1, with no clear D. The V and J ends lost 4 bases and 6 bases respectively, with 27 bases between them. The CDR3 extends over 19 amino acids. CDR1 and CDR2 (germline): KGHDR, SFDVKD. This CDR3 is CATSDPSPEAAPGLNEQFF. The CDR3 nucleotides are TGTGCCACCAGTGACCCTTCCCCCGAGGCGGCCCCTGGCCTCAATGAGCAGTTCTTC.

The CDR3 nucleotides read TGTGCCAGCAGCCCCAATCCGGGACAGGGGAGCTACACCTTC. As protein: CASSPNPGQGSYTF. This chain joins TRBV3-1 (or the pseudogene TRBV3-2) and TRBJ1-2; 10 positions match TRBD1. V was clipped by 4 bases and J by 9 bases; unmatched bases: 8. Looked up from germline, CDR1 is LGHDT and CDR2 is YNNKEL (reference sequence). This CDR3 contains 14 residues.

The chain is built from TRBV7-9 and TRBJ2-2; D is ambiguous. V lost 2 bases to trimming and J lost 5 bases, with 6 bases between them. This CDR3 contains 13 residues. CDR1 is SEHNR and CDR2 is FQNEAQ in the germline V gene (reference sequence). DNA of the CDR3: TGTGCCAGCAGCTTATCACTTACCGGGGAGCTGTTTTTT. It encodes CASSLSLTGELFF.

The V and J genes are TRBV19 and TRBJ1-2; D is unclear. Germline CDR1 and CDR2: LNHDA and SQIVND (reference sequence). The CDR3 loop spans 14 amino acids. Trimming stripped 4 bases from V and 4 bases from J, with 13 bases between. CDR3 sequence reads: CASSTRETGYGYTF. CDR3 DNA: TGTGCCAGTAGTACCCGTGAAACGGGCTATGGCTACACCTTC.

The chain couples TRBV18 to TRBJ1-4, with a weak D call TRBD1 (5 bases). CDR1 is KGHSH and CDR2 is LQKENI in the germline V gene. Trimming took 0 bases from V and 10 from J, leaving 15 bases between them. The CDR3 consists of 15 residues. This CDR3 reads CASSPPGRDLGKLFF. The CDR3 DNA reads TGTGCCAGCTCACCACCGGGCAGGGACTTAGGAAAACTGTTTTTT.

A single count supports this clone. The V gene is TRBV19, the J gene TRBJ1-1, with no clear D. The CDR3 extends over 13 amino acids. Germline V gives CDR1 LNHDA, CDR2 SQIVND (reference sequence). V lost 6 bases and J 1 base, leaving 9 bases between the germline ends. CDR3 sequence: CASSSTANTEAFF. CDR3 DNA sequence: TGTGCCAGTAGCTCCACAGCGAACACTGAAGCTTTCTTT.

In DNA, the CDR3 is TGTGCCAGCAGCATCGGCGGGGTAGGGACCGGGGAGCTGTTTTTT. Encoded protein: CASSIGGVGTGELFF. V and J are TRBV11-3 and TRBJ2-2; D is possibly TRBD2 (6 bases). CDR1 is SGHNT, CDR2 YENEEA, per germline. V was cut by 5 bases and J by 5 bases, with 15 bases left in between. This CDR3 is 15 amino acids long.

V gene TRBV7-9 combines with J gene TRBJ1-1, with TRBD1 matching over 10 bases. The CDR3 is 15 amino acids. Germline V gene data show CDR1 as SEHNR and CDR2 as FQNEAQ (reference sequence). After removal of 1 base from V and 4 bases from J, the junction contained 3 bases not matched to a gene. The CDR3 DNA sequence: TGTGCCAGCAGCTTAGAGGGACAGGGGTTCACTGAAGCTTTCTTT. Translating gives CASSLEGQGFTEAFF. The full variable domain, rest sourced from reference TRBV7-9 and TRBJ1-1, is DTGVSQNPRHKITKRGQNVTFRCDPISEHNRLYWYRQTLGQGPEFLTYFQNEAQLEKSRLLSDRFSAERPKGSFSTLEIQRTEQGDSAMYLCASSLEGQGFTEAFFGQGTRLTVV.

This clone was observed a single time. The chain joins TRBV9 to TRBJ1-2; D is unresolved. V was shortened by 6 bases and J by 8 bases, with 17 bases between the two germline ends. Germline values: CDR1 SGDLS, CDR2 YYNGEE. The CDR3 spans 13 residues. The CDR3, as DNA: TGTGCCAGCAACCCCTTCCCGGGATGGGGCTACACCTTC. It yields the protein CASNPFPGWGYTF.

This clone was observed a handful of times. The chain joins TRBV3-1 (or the pseudogene TRBV3-2) to TRBJ2-7, with unresolved D. This CDR3 contains 12 residues. V lost 0 bases and J lost 4, with 4 bases in between. CDR1 is LGHDT and CDR2 is YNNKEL in the germline V gene (reference sequence). The CDR3 loop reads CASSQEGYEQYF. In DNA, the CDR3 is TGTGCCAGCAGCCAAGAGGGTTACGAGCAGTACTTC.

The genes are TRBV6-1 and TRBJ2-5; perhaps TRBD1 as D (6 bases). This CDR3 is 15 amino acids long. Germline assignment: CDR1 MNHNS and CDR2 SASEGT. With 1 base removed from V and 5 bases from J, the gap between germline ends came to 14 bases. The CDR3 sequence is CASSEGTQGRETQYF. The DNA of the CDR3 is TGTGCCAGCAGTGAAGGGACACAGGGCAGGGAGACCCAGTACTTC.